Listed below are T cell receptor beta chains from one sample, sequenced in a study of T cells in Graves' hyperthyroidism and ophthalmopathy. MiXCR, run by TCRdb on the multiplex PCR reads, gives a single entry per CDR3 protein. The table shows about 320,000 distinct CDR3 sequences, with about 15% occurring only once. The sequenced sample was blood. All receptors come from a man younger than 45 with Graves' hyperthyroidism. CDR3s include the opening cysteine and the closing phenylalanine or tryptophan. The D gene is left open where the match is weak. Not every row has a clone size; where given, it reads once, few, many or a size class.

CDR3 length: 15
D gene: -
V gene: TRBV15
clone size: few
J gene: TRBJ2-3
CDR3 protein: CATSRFWAFKDTQYF
CDR3 DNA: TGTGCCACCAGCAGGTTCTGGGCATTTAAAGATACGCAGTATTTT

CDR3 length: 17
D gene: -
V gene: TRBV12-5
clone size: many
J gene: TRBJ2-1
CDR3 protein: CASGLAQGAGIYNEQFF
CDR3 DNA: TGTGCTAGTGGTTTGGCTCAGGGTGCTGGGATCTACAATGAGCAGTTCTTC

CDR3 length: 14
D gene: TRBD2
V gene: TRBV12-3/TRBV12-4
clone size: many
J gene: TRBJ2-7
CDR3 protein: CASSFGGRGYEQYF
CDR3 DNA: TGTGCCAGCAGTTTTGGGGGGAGGGGCTACGAGCAGTACTTC

CDR3 length: 13
D gene: -
V gene: TRBV7-2
clone size: many
J gene: TRBJ2-2
CDR3 protein: CASSLGGAGELFF
CDR3 DNA: TGTGCCAGCAGCTTAGGGGGGGCCGGGGAGCTGTTTTTT

CDR3 length: 14
D gene: -
V gene: TRBV4-2
clone size: -
J gene: TRBJ2-7
CDR3 protein: CASSPGKGSYEQYF
CDR3 DNA: TGTGCCAGCAGCCCAGGGAAGGGGTCCTACGAGCAGTACTTC

CDR3 length: 12
D gene: -
V gene: TRBV7-2
clone size: many
J gene: TRBJ2-1
CDR3 protein: CASSLEGFEQFF
CDR3 DNA: TGTGCCAGCAGCTTGGAGGGATTTGAGCAGTTCTTC

CDR3 length: 10
D gene: -
V gene: TRBV20-1
clone size: few
J gene: TRBJ2-1
CDR3 protein: CSAQGVEQFF
CDR3 DNA: TGCAGTGCGCAGGGTGTTGAGCAGTTCTTC

CDR3 length: 9
D gene: -
V gene: TRBV20-1
clone size: many
J gene: TRBJ1-2
CDR3 protein: CSASYGYTF
CDR3 DNA: TGCAGTGCTAGTTATGGCTACACCTTC

CDR3 length: 15
D gene: -
V gene: TRBV7-8
clone size: -
J gene: TRBJ1-2
CDR3 protein: CASSPLGRATYGYTF
CDR3 DNA: TGTGCCAGCAGCCCCCTGGGTAGGGCGACCTATGGCTACACCTTC

CDR3 length: 15
D gene: TRBD2
V gene: TRBV6-1
clone size: many
J gene: TRBJ2-7
CDR3 protein: CASSPLAGGSHEQYF
CDR3 DNA: TGTGCCAGCAGTCCTCTAGCGGGAGGGTCCCACGAGCAGTACTTC

CDR3 length: 12
D gene: TRBD2
V gene: TRBV29-1
clone size: few
J gene: TRBJ2-1
CDR3 protein: CRVGRALNEQFF
CDR3 DNA: TGCAGGGTCGGGAGGGCGCTCAATGAGCAGTTCTTC

CDR3 length: 15
D gene: -
V gene: TRBV12-3/TRBV12-4
clone size: many
J gene: TRBJ1-1
CDR3 protein: CASSLHLGLNTEAFF
CDR3 DNA: TGTGCCAGCAGCCTTCACTTGGGGTTGAACACTGAAGCTTTCTTT

CDR3 length: 16
D gene: -
V gene: TRBV6-1
clone size: many
J gene: TRBJ2-3
CDR3 protein: CASSLRPGDYTDTQYF
CDR3 DNA: TGTGCCAGCAGTCTCCGTCCAGGGGACTACACAGATACGCAGTATTTT

CDR3 length: 14
D gene: TRBD1
V gene: TRBV6-2/TRBV6-3
clone size: -
J gene: TRBJ2-7
CDR3 protein: CASSLHGQDYEQYF
CDR3 DNA: TGTGCCAGCAGTCTCCACGGACAGGACTACGAGCAGTACTTC

CDR3 length: 15
D gene: -
V gene: TRBV9
clone size: many
J gene: TRBJ2-5
CDR3 protein: CASSVDAAGQETQYF
CDR3 DNA: TGTGCCAGCAGCGTAGATGCGGCGGGCCAAGAGACCCAGTACTTC

CDR3 length: 14
D gene: -
V gene: TRBV7-3
clone size: many
J gene: TRBJ2-2
CDR3 protein: CASSQGQGTGELFF
CDR3 DNA: TGTGCCAGCAGCCAAGGGCAGGGGACCGGGGAGCTGTTTTTT

CDR3 length: 14
D gene: TRBD1
V gene: TRBV20-1
clone size: many
J gene: TRBJ1-2
CDR3 protein: CSAKPGQGAFGYTF
CDR3 DNA: TGCAGTGCTAAGCCGGGACAGGGAGCCTTTGGCTACACCTTC

CDR3 length: 13
D gene: -
V gene: TRBV5-8
clone size: many
J gene: TRBJ2-1
CDR3 protein: CASSSLDPNEQFF
CDR3 DNA: TGTGCCAGCAGCTCCCTAGATCCCAATGAGCAGTTCTTC

CDR3 length: 14
D gene: -
V gene: TRBV2
clone size: few
J gene: TRBJ1-2
CDR3 protein: CASSDAGTNYGYTF
CDR3 DNA: TGTGCCAGCAGTGACGCGGGGACTAACTATGGCTACACCTTC

CDR3 length: 13
D gene: -
V gene: TRBV25-1
clone size: many
J gene: TRBJ1-1
CDR3 protein: CASSHGSLTEAFF
CDR3 DNA: TGTGCCAGCAGCCACGGGTCCCTAACTGAAGCTTTCTTT

CDR3 length: 15
D gene: -
V gene: TRBV7-9
clone size: few
J gene: TRBJ2-7
CDR3 protein: CASSPRAPGRHEQYF
CDR3 DNA: TGTGCCAGCAGCCCCCGGGCCCCGGGCCGCCACGAGCAGTACTTC

CDR3 length: 15
D gene: TRBD1
V gene: TRBV27
clone size: -
J gene: TRBJ1-6
CDR3 protein: CASSLGTGSNSPLHF
CDR3 DNA: TGTGCCAGCAGTTTGGGGACAGGGTCCAATTCACCCCTCCACTTT

CDR3 length: 15
D gene: TRBD1
V gene: TRBV14
clone size: few
J gene: TRBJ1-1
CDR3 protein: CASSLWTGVYTEAFF
CDR3 DNA: TGTGCCAGCAGCCTGTGGACAGGAGTATACACTGAAGCTTTCTTT

CDR3 length: 15
D gene: TRBD1
V gene: TRBV6-1
clone size: -
J gene: TRBJ2-2
CDR3 protein: CASRLGTGEVGELFF
CDR3 DNA: TGTGCCAGCAGATTGGGGACAGGGGAGGTCGGGGAGCTGTTTTTT

CDR3 length: 16
D gene: TRBD2
V gene: TRBV5-1
clone size: many
J gene: TRBJ2-3
CDR3 protein: CASSLDLAGGPDTQYF
CDR3 DNA: TGCGCCAGCAGCTTGGATCTAGCGGGAGGGCCAGATACGCAGTATTTT

CDR3 length: 14
D gene: TRBD1
V gene: TRBV7-9
clone size: few
J gene: TRBJ2-7
CDR3 protein: CASSYDRGSYEQYF
CDR3 DNA: TGTGCCAGCAGCTACGACAGGGGATCCTACGAGCAGTACTTC